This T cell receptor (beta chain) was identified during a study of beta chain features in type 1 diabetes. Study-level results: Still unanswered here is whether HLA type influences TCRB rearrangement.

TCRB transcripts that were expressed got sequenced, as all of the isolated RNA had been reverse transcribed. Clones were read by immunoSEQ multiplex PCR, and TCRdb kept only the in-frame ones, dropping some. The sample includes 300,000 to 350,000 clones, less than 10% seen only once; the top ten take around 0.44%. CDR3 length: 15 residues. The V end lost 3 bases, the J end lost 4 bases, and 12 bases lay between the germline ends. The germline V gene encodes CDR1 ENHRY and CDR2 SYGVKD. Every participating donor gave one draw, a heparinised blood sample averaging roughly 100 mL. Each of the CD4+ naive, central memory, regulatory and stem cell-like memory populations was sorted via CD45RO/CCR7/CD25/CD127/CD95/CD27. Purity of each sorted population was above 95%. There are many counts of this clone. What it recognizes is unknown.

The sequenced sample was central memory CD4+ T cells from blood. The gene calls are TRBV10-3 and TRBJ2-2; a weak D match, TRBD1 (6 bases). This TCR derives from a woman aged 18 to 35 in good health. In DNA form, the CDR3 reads TGTGCCATCAGTGACAATACAGGGACCACCGGGGAGCTGTTTTTT. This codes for CAISDNTGTTGELFF.